A selection of T cell receptor beta chains follows, all from one sample in a study of blood T cell repertoires in COVID-19. Repertoires were generated with immunoSEQ multiplex PCR, while TCRdb's copy carries only in-frame clones and drops some. The table has 130,000 to 150,000 clones, 75% to 85% seen once. The specimen sequenced was peripheral blood. The receptors stem from a man in his sixties with active or convalescent COVID-19. Both conserved end residues are part of each CDR3. The order of the fields is CDR3 protein, J gene, V gene.

CASNPEGNTEAFF,TRBJ1-1,TRBV12-3/TRBV12-4
CASSLTGTRHGAYEQYF,TRBJ2-7,TRBV11-3
CASSATTIFSGGFNEKLFF,TRBJ1-4,TRBV6-1
CASSLGGDGYTF,TRBJ1-2,TRBV6-2/TRBV6-3
CASGPDTTRNTEAFF,TRBJ1-1,TRBV12-5
CSASFSGFSNQPQHF,TRBJ1-5,TRBV20-1
CATSRDGDRLKSRPF,TRBJ1-2,TRBV15
CASSQSVRFEAFF,TRBJ1-1,TRBV4-1
CASSYQTYYGYTF,TRBJ1-2,TRBV19
CASSVGTPNSPLHF,TRBJ1-6,TRBV9
CASRPDLAGGGTDTQYF,TRBJ2-3,TRBV7-6
CASSMDGGEAFF,TRBJ1-1,TRBV19
CASGAQTGSAGNTIYF,TRBJ1-3,TRBV2
CASREDRGVYNSPLHF,TRBJ1-6,TRBV6-4
CSASQAGSSYNEQFF,TRBJ2-1,TRBV20-1
CASSEDRGRGWRGYTF,TRBJ1-2,TRBV25-1
CASSSDSNSNQPQHF,TRBJ1-5,TRBV2
CASQQGTYGYTF,TRBJ1-2,TRBV6-5
CALTSGRDYNEQFF,TRBJ2-1,TRBV6-6
CATSDLRGGRGRSYNEQFF,TRBJ2-1,TRBV24-1
CASSPRGGTEDYGYTF,TRBJ1-2,TRBV18
CASSVAGGAGGEQFF,TRBJ2-1,TRBV18
CASGLVGAANQPQHF,TRBJ1-5,TRBV12-5
CASSPTGITQYF,TRBJ2-5,TRBV6-5